The clone carrying this TCR beta chain was recorded a few times. Compared with germline, one end of the junction differs, possibly owing to a read error. Next came a second PCR, run for 7 to 11 cycles, which used a sample-barcoded 5' primer along with a J-beta primer mix. TCRdb re-called the 5' RACE reads with MiXCR, one entry per CDR3 protein. The table includes approximately 2,000,000 distinct CDR3 sequences, roughly two fifths detected once. The data belong to a study of blood T cells in healthy people across ages. CDR3 length equals 16 residues. Germline V gene lookup returns CDR1 SGHKS and CDR2 YYEKEE (reference sequence).

The TCR comes from a human donor in good health. The material sequenced was blood. This rearrangement joins TRBV5-5 to TRBJ2-3, with D maybe TRBD2 (5 bases). CDR3 residues: CASSLARTPKGDTQYF. The CDR3 coding sequence is TGTGCCAGTAGCTTGGCCCGGACTCCGAAGGGAGATACGCAGTATTTT.